A single sample gave rise to the 16 T cell receptor beta chains below, sequenced in a study of CD8 T cells in ankylosing spondylitis. TCRdb reprocessed the 5' RACE reads via MiXCR and lists one record per CDR3 protein. Seen here are about 130,000 distinct CDR3 sequences, around 15% observed once, and the top ten hold 2.5% to 3.5%. The sample consisted of blood, either unsorted or a sorted T cell fraction (not recorded which). These receptors were obtained from a female donor with ankylosing spondylitis or in good health (not recorded which).

This clonotype appeared many times. The chain employs TRBV20-1 and TRBJ1-2, with no clear D. The germline CDR1 and CDR2 sequences are DFQATT and SNEGSKA (reference sequence). Trimming shortened V by 1 base and J by 6 bases, and 9 bases separated the two germline ends. The CDR3 spans 12 residues. The CDR3 DNA is TGCAGTGCTAGAGTCGTCGTAGATGGCTACACCTTC. This translates into CSARVVVDGYTF.

This clonotype was seen more than once but under ten times. V is TRBV3-1 and J is TRBJ2-2; unclear D gene. Trimming cost V 1 base and J 7 bases, with 7 bases left between them. CDR1 and CDR2 (germline): LGHDT, YNNKEL (reference sequence). This CDR3 has 13 residues. CDR3 sequence reads: CASSQVSHGELFF. CDR3 bases: TGTGCCAGCAGCCAAGTCAGCCACGGGGAGCTGTTTTTT.

This clonotype was counted between two and nine times. This rearrangement joins TRBV24-1 to TRBJ2-7; D may be TRBD2 (6 bases). Deletions cut 4 bases from V and 6 bases from J, with 21 bases between. Germline-derived CDR1 and CDR2 are KGHDR and SFDVKD. CDR3 size: 16 residues. Here the CDR3 reads CATSEIERTSGSEQYF. CDR3 bases: TGTGCCACCAGTGAAATAGAAAGGACCAGCGGGTCCGAGCAGTACTTC.

This clonotype was detected a few times. V gene TRBV20-1 combines with J gene TRBJ2-7; 10 bases are a match to TRBD1. CDR1 DFQATT and CDR2 SNEGSKA come from the germline V gene (reference sequence). The CDR3 consists of 13 residues. The V gene end was trimmed by 3 bases and the J gene end by 7 bases; junction bases not matched to a gene: 6. As DNA, the CDR3 is TGCAGTGCTAGGGGACAGGGGAGTTGGGAGCAGTACTTC. Translated, it gives CSARGQGSWEQYF.

The chain combines TRBV7-2 with TRBJ2-7; 7 nucleotides align to TRBD2. Germline assignment: CDR1 SGHTA and CDR2 FQGNSA. With 5 bases clipped from V and 10 bases from J, the junction kept 8 bases outside the gene matches. This CDR3 is built from 12 residues. CDR3 region: CASSPPTSDQYF. CDR3 nucleotide sequence: TGTGCCAGCAGCCCCCCTACTAGCGACCAGTACTTC.

This clonotype has a count of ten or more. The chain carries TRBV7-2 and TRBJ2-2, with a tentative D call TRBD2 (6 bases). Germline CDR1 reads SGHTA; CDR2 reads FQGNSA. V was cut by 1 base and J by 4 bases, with 13 bases left in between. The CDR3 totals 16 residues. The CDR3 region has the DNA TGTGCCAGCAGCTTAGGAGGAGGGTCGGTCACCGGGGAGCTGTTTTTT. Translating it yields CASSLGGGSVTGELFF.

This clonotype occurred many times. The CDR3 here is CASSSNEQFF. The CDR3, as DNA: TGTGCCAGCAGTTCCAATGAGCAGTTCTTC. This chain uses TRBV12-3 or TRBV12-4 with TRBJ2-1; D is undetermined. The CDR3 totals 10 residues. Trimming pared 4 bases from V and 6 bases from J, leaving 1 base between.

This chain links TRBV5-1 with TRBJ2-7; D gene uncertain. CDR1 and CDR2 (germline): SGHRS, YFSETQ. The CDR3 totals 14 residues. The V and J ends lost 1 base and 2 bases respectively, with 10 bases between them. CDR3 sequence reads: CASSLPDAAYEQYF. As DNA, the CDR3 is TGCGCCAGCAGCTTGCCTGATGCGGCCTACGAGCAGTACTTC.

There are many counts of this clonotype. The genes are TRBV5-1 and TRBJ2-7; D possibly corresponds to TRBD1 (6 bases). CDR1 SGHRS and CDR2 YFSETQ come from the germline V gene. The length of the CDR3 is 13 residues. Between the trimmed V and J ends, which lost 4 bases and 3 bases, there was a span of 11 bases. The CDR3, as DNA: TGCGCCAGCAGCCACCCGGACAGCTACGAGCAGTACTTC. Translation gives CASSHPDSYEQYF.

This chain's CDR3 is CASSSSNYEQYF. CDR3 DNA sequence: TGCGCCAGCAGCTCTAGCAACTACGAGCAGTACTTC. The chain employs TRBV5-1 and TRBJ2-7, with a tentative D call TRBD2 (5 bases). The CDR3 length is 12 residues. V gave up 3 bases and J gave up 3 bases, with 7 bases separating them. The germline V gene encodes CDR1 SGHRS and CDR2 YFSETQ.

This clonotype has a single count. The CDR3 DNA follows: TGCAGCGTTAAGAGGACAGATACGCAGTATTTT. It yields the protein CSVKRTDTQYF. The chain uses TRBV29-1 and TRBJ2-3, with D unresolved. Germline CDR1 is SQVTM and CDR2 is ANQGSEA. V was clipped by 5 bases and J by 3 bases, with 6 bases between them. The CDR3 is made up of 11 amino acids.

This clonotype occurred many times. V and J are TRBV20-1 and TRBJ2-1; 8 positions match TRBD2. Trimming cost V 4 bases and J 6 bases; bases outside gene matches: 14. CDR1 and CDR2 (germline): DFQATT, SNEGSKA (reference sequence). This CDR3 contains 16 residues. This chain's CDR3 is CSATIPRTGGGNEQFF. CDR3 bases: TGCAGTGCTACAATACCTAGAACGGGAGGGGGCAATGAGCAGTTCTTC.

The chain is built from TRBV19 and TRBJ2-2; 8 nucleotides line up with TRBD2. This CDR3 is 16 amino acids long. Germline-derived CDR1 and CDR2 are LNHDA and SQIVND (reference sequence). V shed 7 bases, J shed 7 bases, and the junction held 14 bases outside the gene matches. The CDR3 is CASTNLGTSLLGELFF. The CDR3 DNA follows: TGTGCCAGTACCAATCTCGGGACTAGTCTTCTCGGGGAGCTGTTTTTT.

Turning to this clonotype: A read error is possible here, since a much larger clone lies one base away. J is TRBJ1-1 and V is TRBV20-1; D unresolved. Germline V CDR1 and CDR2: DFQATT, SNEGSKA (reference sequence). The CDR3 is made up of 12 amino acids. V shed 8 bases and J shed 1 base, with 11 bases lying between them. CDR3 loop: CSTSRQNTEAFF. Written as DNA, the CDR3 is TGCAGTACAAGTCGACAGAACACTGAAGCTTTCTTT.

This clonotype was observed a handful of times. The genes are TRBV5-4 and TRBJ1-1; possible D gene TRBD1, 5 bases. The germline CDR1 and CDR2 sequences are SGHNT and YYREEE (reference sequence). Trimming cost V 5 bases and J 5 bases, with 13 bases left between them. The CDR3 totals 13 residues. DNA for the CDR3: TGTGCCAGCAGGGCCCAGGGATATACTGAAGCTTTCTTT. Residues: CASRAQGYTEAFF.

This clonotype was counted many times. The rearrangement joins TRBV3-1 to TRBJ1-1, with 9 bases that match TRBD1. The CDR3 length is 18 residues. Trimming took 0 bases from V and 4 from J; bases not matched to a gene: 12. Germline V gives CDR1 LGHDT, CDR2 YNNKEL (reference sequence). CDR3 bases: TGTGCCAGCAGCCAAGACCCATCCGGGACAGGGAGGGGCACTGAAGCTTTCTTT. This gives the protein CASSQDPSGTGRGTEAFF.